This T cell receptor beta chain was retrieved from a study of T cell repertoires in cytomegalovirus infection. About the study: Selected CMV epitopes included recently identified HLA-C-restricted ones as well as well-studied HLA-B-restricted ones. Public signatures in TCR beta pointed to CMV infection and matching HLA type.

Using its own MiXCR run on the reads, TCRdb lists one record per CDR3 protein. This table has some 310,000 distinct CDR3 sequences, 25% appearing once. Turning to this clonotype: What it recognizes is unknown.

The CDR3 covers 18 residues. Looked up from germline, CDR1 is SGHTA and CDR2 is FQGNSA. V shed 5 bases and J shed 1 base, with 23 bases lying between them. Study results and limitations: Clonotypes of TCR beta that were HLA-C-restricted and CMV-specific dominated the ex vivo response.

The clonotype originates from a human donor in good health (CMV status not recorded). Some clones in this sample may be carry-over from other donors' samples. Here the sequenced sample was cultured PBMCs, taken from culture after CMV antigen stimulation. The rearrangement links TRBV7-2 to TRBJ1-2; D not certain. Written as DNA, the CDR3 is TGTGCCAGCAGCCTAGATAGATCCGGGCCGGCGTTTAACTATGGCTACACCTTC. Translated: CASSLDRSGPAFNYGYTF.